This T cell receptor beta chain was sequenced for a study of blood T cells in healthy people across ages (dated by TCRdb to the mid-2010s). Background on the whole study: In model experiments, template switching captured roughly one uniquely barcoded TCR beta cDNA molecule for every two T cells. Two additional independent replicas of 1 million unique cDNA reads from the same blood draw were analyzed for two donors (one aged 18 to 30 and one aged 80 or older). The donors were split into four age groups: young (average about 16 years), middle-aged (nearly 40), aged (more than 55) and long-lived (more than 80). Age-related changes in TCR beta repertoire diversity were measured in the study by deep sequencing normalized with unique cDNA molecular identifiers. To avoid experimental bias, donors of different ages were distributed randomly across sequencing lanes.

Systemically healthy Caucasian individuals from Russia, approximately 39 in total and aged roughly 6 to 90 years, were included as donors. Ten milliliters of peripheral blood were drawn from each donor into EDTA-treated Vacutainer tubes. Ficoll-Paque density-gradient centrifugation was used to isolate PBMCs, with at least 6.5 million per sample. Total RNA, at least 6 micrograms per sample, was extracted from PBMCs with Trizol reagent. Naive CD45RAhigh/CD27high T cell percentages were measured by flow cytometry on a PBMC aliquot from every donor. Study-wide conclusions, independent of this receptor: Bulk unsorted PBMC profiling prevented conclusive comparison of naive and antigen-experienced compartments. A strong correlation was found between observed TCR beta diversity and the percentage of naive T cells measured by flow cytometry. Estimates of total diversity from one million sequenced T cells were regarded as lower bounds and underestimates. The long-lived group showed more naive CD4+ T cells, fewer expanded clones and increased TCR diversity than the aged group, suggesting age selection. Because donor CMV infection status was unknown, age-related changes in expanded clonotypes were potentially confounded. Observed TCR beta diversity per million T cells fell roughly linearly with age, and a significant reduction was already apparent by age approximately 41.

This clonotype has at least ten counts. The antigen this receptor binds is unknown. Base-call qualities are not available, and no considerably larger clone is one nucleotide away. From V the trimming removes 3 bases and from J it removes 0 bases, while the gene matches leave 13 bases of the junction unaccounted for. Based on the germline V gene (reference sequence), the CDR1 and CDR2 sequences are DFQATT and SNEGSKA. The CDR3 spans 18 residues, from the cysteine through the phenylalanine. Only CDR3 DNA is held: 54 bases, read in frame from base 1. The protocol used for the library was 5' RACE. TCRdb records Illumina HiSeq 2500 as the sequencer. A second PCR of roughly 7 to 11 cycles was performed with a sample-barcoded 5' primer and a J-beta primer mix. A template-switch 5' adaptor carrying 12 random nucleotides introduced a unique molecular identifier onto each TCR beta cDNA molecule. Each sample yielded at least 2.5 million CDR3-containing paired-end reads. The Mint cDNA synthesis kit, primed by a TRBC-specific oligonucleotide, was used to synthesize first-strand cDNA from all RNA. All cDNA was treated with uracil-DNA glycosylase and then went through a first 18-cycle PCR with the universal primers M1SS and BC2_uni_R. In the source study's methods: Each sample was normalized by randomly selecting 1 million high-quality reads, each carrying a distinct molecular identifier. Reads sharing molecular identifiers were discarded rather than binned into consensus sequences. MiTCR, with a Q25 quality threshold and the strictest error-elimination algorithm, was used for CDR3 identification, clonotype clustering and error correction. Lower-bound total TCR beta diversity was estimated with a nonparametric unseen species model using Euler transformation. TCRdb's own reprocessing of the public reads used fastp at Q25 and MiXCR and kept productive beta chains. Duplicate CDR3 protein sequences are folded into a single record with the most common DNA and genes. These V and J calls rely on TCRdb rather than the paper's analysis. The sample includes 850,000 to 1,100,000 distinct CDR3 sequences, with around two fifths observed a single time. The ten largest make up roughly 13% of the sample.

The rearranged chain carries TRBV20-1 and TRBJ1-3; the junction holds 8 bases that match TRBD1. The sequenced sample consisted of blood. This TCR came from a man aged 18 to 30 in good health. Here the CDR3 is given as CSASGLTGGAISGNTIYF. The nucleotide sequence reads TGCAGTGCTAGCGGTCTAACAGGGGGGGCGATCTCTGGAAACACCATATATTTT.